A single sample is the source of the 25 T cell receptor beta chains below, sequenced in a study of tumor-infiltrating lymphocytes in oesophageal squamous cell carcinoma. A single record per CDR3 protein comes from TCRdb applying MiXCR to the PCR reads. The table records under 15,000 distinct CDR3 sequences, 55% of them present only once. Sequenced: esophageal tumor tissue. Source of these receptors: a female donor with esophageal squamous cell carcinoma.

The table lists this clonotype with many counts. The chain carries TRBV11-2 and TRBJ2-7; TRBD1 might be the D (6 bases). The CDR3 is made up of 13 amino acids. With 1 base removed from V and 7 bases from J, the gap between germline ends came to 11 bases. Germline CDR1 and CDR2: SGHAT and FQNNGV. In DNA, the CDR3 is TGTGCCAGCAGCTTAGTCAGGGGACGGGAGCAGTACTTC. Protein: CASSLVRGREQYF.

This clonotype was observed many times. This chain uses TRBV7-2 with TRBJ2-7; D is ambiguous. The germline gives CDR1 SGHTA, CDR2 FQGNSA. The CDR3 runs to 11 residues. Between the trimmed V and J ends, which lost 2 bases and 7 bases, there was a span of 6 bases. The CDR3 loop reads CASSLSREQYF. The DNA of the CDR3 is TGTGCCAGCAGCTTAAGCAGGGAGCAGTACTTC.

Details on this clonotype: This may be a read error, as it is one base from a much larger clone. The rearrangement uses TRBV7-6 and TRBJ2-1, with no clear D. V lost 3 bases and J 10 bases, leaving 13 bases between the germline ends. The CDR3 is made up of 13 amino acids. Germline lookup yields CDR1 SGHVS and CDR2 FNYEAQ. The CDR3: CASSFQYSYEQFF. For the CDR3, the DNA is TGTGCCAGCAGCTTTCAGTACTCCTACGAGCAGTTCTTC.

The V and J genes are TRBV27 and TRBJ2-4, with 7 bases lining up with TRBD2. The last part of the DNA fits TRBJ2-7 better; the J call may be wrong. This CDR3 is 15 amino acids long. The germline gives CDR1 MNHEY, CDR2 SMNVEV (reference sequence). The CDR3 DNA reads TGTGCCAGCAGTTTAAAATGGGACTACACCTACGAGCAGTACTTC. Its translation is CASSLKWDYTYEQYF.

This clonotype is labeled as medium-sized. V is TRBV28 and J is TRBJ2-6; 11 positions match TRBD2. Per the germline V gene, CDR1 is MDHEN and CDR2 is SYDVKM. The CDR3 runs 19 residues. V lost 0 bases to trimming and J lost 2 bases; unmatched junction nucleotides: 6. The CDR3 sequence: CASSLWVTSGSAGANVLTF. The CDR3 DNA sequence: TGTGCCAGCAGTTTATGGGTTACTAGCGGGAGCGCTGGGGCCAACGTCCTGACTTTC.

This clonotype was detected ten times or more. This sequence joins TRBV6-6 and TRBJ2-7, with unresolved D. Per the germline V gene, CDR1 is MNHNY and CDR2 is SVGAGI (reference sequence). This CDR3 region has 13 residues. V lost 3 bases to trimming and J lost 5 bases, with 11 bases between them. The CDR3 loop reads CASSYRSSHEQYF. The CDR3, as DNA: TGTGCCAGCAGTTATCGTAGTAGCCACGAGCAGTACTTC.

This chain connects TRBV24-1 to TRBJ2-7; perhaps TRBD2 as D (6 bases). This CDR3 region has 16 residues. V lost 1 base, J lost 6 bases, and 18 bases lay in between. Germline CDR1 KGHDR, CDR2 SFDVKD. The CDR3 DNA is TGTGCCACCAGTGATTTAACTAGCCAAAACACCTCCGAGCAGTACTTC. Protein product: CATSDLTSQNTSEQYF.

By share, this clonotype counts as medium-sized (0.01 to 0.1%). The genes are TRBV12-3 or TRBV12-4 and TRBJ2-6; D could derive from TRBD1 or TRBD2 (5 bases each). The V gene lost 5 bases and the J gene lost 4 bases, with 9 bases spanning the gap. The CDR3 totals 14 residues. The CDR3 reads CASSGGPGANVLTF. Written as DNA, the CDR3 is TGTGCCAGCAGTGGGGGACCCGGGGCCAACGTCCTGACTTTC.

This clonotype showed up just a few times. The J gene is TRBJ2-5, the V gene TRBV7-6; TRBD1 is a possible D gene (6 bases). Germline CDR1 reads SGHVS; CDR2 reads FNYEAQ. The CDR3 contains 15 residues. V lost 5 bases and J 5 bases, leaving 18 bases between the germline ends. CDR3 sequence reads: CASSTTTGPEETQYF. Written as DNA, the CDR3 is TGTGCCAGCAGCACGACAACAGGGCCCGAGGAGACCCAGTACTTC.

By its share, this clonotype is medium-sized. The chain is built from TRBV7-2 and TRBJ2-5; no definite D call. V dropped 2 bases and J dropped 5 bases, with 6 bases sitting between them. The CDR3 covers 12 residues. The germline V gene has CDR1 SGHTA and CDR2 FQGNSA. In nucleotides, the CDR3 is TGTGCCAGCAGCTTAATGTTGGAGACCCAGTACTTC. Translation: CASSLMLETQYF.

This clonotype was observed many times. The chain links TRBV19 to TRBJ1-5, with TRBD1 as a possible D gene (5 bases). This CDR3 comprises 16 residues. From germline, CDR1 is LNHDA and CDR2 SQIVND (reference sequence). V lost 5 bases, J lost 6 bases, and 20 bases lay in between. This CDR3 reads CASSRSGRRGVQPQHF. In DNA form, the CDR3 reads TGTGCCAGTAGTCGAAGCGGTAGGAGGGGCGTTCAGCCCCAGCATTTT.

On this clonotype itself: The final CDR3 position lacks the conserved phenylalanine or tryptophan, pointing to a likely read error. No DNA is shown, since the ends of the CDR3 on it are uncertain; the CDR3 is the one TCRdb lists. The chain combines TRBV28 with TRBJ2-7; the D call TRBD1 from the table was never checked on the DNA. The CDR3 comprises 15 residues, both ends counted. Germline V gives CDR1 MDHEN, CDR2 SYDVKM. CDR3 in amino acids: CASSLLGGYGYTFGS.

The CDR3 is CASSLSGAANTGELFF. Here the CDR3 DNA reads TGTGCCAGCAGCTTAAGTGGCGCCGCGAACACCGGGGAGCTGTTTTTT. The chain is built from TRBV11-1 and TRBJ1-4; D unclear. The end of the DNA fits TRBJ2-2 better, so the J call may be wrong. Germline assignment: CDR1 SGHAT and CDR2 FQDESV (reference sequence). CDR3 length: 16 amino acids.

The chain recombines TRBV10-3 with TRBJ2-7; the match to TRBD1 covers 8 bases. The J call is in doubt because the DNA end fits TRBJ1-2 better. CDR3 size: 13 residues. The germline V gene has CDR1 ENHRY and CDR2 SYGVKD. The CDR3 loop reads CALTDRALYGYTF. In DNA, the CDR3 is TGTGCCCTGACGGACAGGGCGCTCTATGGCTACACCTTC.

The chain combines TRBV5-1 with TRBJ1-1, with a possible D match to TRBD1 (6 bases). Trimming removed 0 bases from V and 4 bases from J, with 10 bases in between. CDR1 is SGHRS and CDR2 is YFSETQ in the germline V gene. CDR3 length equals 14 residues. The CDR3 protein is CASSLAGALTEAFF. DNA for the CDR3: TGCGCCAGCAGCTTGGCGGGGGCGCTCACTGAAGCTTTCTTT.

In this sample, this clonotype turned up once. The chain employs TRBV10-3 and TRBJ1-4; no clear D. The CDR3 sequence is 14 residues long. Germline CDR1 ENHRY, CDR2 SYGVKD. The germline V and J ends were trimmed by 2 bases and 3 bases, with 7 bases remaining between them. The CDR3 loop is CAISEGRANEKLFF. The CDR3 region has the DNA TGTGCCATCAGTGAGGGGCGAGCTAATGAAAAACTGTTTTTT.

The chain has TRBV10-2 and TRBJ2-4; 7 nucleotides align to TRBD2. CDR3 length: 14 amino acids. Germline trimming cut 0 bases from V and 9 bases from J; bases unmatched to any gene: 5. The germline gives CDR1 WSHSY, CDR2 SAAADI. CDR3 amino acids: CASSESGGGAIQYF. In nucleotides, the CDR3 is TGCGCCAGCAGTGAGTCTGGGGGAGGGGCCATTCAGTACTTC.

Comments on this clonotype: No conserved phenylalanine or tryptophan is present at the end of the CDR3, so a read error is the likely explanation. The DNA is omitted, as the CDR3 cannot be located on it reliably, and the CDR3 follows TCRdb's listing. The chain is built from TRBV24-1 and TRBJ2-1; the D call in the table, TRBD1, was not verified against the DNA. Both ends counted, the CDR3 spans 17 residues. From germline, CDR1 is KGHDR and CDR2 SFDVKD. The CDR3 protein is CATSDFDRVYLRAVLRA.

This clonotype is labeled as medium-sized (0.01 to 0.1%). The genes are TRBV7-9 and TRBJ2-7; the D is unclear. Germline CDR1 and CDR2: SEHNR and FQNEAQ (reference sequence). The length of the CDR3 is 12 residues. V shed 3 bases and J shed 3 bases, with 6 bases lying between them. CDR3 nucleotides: TGTGCCAGCAGCTTCTCCTTCTACGAGCAGTACTTC. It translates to CASSFSFYEQYF.

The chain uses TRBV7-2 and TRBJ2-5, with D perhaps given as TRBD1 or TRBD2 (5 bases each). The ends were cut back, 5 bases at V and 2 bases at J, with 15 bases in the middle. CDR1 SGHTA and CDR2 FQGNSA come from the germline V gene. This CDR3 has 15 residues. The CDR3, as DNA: TGTGCCAGCAGCCTAAACCCCGGGGCACAAGAGACCCAGTACTTC. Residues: CASSLNPGAQETQYF.

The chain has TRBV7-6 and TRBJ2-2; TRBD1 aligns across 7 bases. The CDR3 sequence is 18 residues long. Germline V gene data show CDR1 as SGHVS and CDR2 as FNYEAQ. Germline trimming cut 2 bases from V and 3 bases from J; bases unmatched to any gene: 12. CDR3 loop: CASSLMRGDRAHTGELFF. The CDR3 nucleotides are TGTGCCAGCAGCTTAATGCGCGGAGACAGGGCCCACACCGGGGAGCTGTTTTTT.

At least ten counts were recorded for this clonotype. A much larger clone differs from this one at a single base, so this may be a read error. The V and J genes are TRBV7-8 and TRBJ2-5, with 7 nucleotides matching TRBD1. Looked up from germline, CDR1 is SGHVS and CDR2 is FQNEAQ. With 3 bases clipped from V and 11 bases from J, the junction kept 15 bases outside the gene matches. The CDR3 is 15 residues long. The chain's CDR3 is CASSFRDSPSNEQYF. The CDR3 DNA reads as TGTGCCAGCAGCTTCCGGGACAGCCCGTCCAATGAGCAGTACTTC. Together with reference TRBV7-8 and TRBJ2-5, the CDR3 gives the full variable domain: GAGVSQSPRYKVAKRGQDVALRCDPISGHVSLFWYQQALGQGPEFLTYFQNEAQLDKSGLPSDRFFAERPEGSVSTLKIQRTQQEDSAVYLCASSFRDSPSNEQYFGPGTRLLVL.

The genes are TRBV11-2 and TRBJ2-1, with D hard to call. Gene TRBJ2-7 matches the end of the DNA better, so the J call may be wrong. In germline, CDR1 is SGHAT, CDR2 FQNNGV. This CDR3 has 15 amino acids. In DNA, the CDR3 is TGTGCCAGCAGTGCGACGCCAGGTGTGAGGTACGAGCAGTACTTC. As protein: CASSATPGVRYEQYF.

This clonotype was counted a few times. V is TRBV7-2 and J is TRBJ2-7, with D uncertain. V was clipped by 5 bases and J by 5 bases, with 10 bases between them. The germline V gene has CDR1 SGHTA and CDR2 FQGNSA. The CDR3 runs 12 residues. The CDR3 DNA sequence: TGTGCCAGCAGCCCTTCGAGGAACGAGCAGTACTTC. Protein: CASSPSRNEQYF.

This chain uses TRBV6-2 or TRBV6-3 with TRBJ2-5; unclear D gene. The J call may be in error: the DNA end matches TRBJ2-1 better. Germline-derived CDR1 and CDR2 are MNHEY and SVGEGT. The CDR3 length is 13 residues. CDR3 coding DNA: TGTGCCAGCAGTTACCAGGCTTACAATGAGCAGTTCTTC. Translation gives CASSYQAYNEQFF.